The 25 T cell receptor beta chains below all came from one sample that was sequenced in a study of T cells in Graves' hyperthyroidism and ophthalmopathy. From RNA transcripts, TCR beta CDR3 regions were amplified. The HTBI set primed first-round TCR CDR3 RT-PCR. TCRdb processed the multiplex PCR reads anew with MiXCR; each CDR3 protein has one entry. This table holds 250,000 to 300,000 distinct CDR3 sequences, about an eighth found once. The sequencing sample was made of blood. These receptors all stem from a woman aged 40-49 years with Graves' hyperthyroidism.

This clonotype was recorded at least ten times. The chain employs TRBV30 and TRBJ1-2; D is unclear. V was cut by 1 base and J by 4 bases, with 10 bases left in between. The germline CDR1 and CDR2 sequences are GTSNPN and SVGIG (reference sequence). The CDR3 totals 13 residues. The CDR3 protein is CAWSAGSLYGYTF. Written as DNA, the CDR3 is TGTGCCTGGAGTGCGGGCAGTCTCTATGGCTACACCTTC.

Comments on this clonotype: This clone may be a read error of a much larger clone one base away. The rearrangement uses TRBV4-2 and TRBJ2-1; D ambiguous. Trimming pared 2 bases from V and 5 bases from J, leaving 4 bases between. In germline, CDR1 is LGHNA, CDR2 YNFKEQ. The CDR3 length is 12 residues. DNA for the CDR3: TGTGCCAGCAGCCAAATTGACAATGAGCAGTTCTTC. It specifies CASSQIDNEQFF.

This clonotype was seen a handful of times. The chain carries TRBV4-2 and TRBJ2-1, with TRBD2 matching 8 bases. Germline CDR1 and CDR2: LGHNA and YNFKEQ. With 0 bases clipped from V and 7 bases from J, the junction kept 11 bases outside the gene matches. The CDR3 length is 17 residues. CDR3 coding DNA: TGTGCCAGCAGCCAAGATTTTGAGCGGGAGTCTGGGAATGAGCAGTTCTTC. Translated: CASSQDFERESGNEQFF.

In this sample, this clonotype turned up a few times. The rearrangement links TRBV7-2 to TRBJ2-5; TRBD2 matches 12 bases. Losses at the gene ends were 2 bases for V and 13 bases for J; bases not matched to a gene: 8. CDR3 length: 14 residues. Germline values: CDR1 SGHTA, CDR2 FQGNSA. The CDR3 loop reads CASSLSSSGGGRYF. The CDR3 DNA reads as TGTGCCAGCAGCTTAAGTTCTAGCGGGGGGGGGAGGTACTTC.

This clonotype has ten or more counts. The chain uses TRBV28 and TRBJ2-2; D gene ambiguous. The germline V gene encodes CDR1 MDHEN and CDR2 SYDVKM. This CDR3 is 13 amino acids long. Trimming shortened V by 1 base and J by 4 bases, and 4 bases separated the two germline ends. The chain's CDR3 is CASSLSGTGELFF. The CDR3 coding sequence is TGTGCCAGCAGTTTATCGGGCACCGGGGAGCTGTTTTTT.

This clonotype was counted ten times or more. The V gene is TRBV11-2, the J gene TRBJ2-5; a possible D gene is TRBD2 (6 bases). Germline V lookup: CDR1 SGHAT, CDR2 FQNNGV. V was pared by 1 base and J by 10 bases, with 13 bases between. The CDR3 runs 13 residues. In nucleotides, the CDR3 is TGTGCCAGCAGCTTAGGGGGACTTGGGGACCAGTACTTC. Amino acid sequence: CASSLGGLGDQYF.

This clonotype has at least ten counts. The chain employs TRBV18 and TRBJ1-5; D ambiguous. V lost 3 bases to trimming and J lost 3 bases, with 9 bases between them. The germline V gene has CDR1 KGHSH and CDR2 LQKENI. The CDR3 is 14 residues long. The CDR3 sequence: CASSPDGNNQPQHF. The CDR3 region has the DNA TGTGCCAGCTCACCCGACGGCAACAATCAGCCCCAGCATTTT.

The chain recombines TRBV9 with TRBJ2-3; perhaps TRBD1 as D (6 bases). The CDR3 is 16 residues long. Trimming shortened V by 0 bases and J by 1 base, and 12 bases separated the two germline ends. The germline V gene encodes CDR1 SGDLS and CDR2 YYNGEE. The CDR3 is CASSVEGVLGTDTQYF. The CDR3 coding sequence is TGTGCCAGCAGCGTAGAGGGGGTATTAGGCACAGATACGCAGTATTTT.

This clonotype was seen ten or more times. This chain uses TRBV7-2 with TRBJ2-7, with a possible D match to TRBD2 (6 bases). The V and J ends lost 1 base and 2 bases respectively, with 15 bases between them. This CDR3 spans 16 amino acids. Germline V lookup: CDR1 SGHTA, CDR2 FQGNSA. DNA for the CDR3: TGTGCCAGCAGCTTAGGCGGCGGGACGGTTGCCTACGAGCAGTACTTC. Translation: CASSLGGGTVAYEQYF.

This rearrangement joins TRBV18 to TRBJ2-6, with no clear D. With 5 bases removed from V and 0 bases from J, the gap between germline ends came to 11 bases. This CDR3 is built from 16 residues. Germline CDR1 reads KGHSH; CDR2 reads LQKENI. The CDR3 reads CASSLGSNSGANVLTF. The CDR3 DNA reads TGTGCCAGCTCATTAGGGTCCAACTCTGGGGCCAACGTCCTGACTTTC.

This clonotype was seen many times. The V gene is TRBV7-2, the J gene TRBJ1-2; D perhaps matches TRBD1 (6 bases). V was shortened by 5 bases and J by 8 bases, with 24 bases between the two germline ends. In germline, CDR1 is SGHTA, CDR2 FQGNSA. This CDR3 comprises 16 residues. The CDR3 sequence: CASSPQSPGTGGGYTF. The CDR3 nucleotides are TGTGCCAGCAGCCCGCAAAGCCCCGGGACTGGGGGCGGCTACACCTTC.

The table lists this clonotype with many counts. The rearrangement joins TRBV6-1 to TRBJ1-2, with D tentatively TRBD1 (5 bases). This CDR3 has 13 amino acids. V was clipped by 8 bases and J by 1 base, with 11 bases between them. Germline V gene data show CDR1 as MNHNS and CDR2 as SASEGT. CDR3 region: CASREGNNYGYTF. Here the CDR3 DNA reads TGTGCCAGCCGGGAGGGGAATAACTATGGCTACACCTTC.

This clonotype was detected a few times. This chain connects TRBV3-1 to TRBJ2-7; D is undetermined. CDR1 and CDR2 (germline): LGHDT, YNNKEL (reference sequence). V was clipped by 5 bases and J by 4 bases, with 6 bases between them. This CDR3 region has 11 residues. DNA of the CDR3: TGTGCCAGCAGCTGGATGTACGAGCAGTACTTC. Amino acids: CASSWMYEQYF.

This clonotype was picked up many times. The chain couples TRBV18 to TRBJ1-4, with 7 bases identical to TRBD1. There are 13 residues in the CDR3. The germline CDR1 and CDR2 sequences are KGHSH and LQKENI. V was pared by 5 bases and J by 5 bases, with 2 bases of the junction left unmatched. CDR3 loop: CASSAGGNEKLFF. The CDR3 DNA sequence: TGTGCCAGCTCAGCAGGGGGAAATGAAAAACTGTTTTTT.

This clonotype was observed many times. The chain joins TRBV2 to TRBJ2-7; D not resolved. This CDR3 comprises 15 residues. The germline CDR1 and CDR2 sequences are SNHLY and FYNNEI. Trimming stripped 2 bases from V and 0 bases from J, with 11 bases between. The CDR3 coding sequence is TGTGCCAGCAGTGAAATGGGGATTTACTCCTACGAGCAGTACTTC. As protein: CASSEMGIYSYEQYF.

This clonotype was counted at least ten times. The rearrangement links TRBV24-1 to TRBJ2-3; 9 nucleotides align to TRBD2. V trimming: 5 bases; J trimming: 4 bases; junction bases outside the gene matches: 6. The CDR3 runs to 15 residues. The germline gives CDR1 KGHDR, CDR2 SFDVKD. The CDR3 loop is CATSAWREGPDTQYF. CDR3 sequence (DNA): TGTGCCACCAGTGCCTGGCGGGAGGGCCCAGATACGCAGTATTTT.

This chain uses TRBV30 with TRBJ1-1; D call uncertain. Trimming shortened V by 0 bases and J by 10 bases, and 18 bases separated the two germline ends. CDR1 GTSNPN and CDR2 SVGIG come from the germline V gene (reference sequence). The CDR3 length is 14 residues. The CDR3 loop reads CAWSVGVGSNSAFF. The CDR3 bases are TGTGCCTGGAGTGTAGGTGTGGGTTCTAATTCAGCTTTCTTT.

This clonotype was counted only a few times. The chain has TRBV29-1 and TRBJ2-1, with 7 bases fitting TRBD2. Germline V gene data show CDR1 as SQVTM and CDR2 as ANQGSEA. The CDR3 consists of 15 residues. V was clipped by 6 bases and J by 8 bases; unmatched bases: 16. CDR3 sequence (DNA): TGCAGCGTGGCCGAGCGGGAACAAATGAGTGATGAGCAGTTCTTC. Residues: CSVAEREQMSDEQFF.

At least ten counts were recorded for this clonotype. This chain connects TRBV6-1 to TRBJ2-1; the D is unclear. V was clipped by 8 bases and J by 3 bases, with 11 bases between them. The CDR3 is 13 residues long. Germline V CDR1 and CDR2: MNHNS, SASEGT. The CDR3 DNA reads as TGTGCCAGCCTGGCAGTTCTCTACAATGAGCAGTTCTTC. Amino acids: CASLAVLYNEQFF.

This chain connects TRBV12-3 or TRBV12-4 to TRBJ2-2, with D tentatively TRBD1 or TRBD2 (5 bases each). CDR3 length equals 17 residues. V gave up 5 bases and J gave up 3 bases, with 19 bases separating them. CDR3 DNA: TGTGCCAGCAGTGAGGGGACGACCCGCGGGTACACCGGGGAGCTGTTTTTT. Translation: CASSEGTTRGYTGELFF.

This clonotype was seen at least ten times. CDR3 nucleotide sequence: TGTGCCAGCAGCCTAGACAGCCACTATGGCTACACCTTC. Translated, it gives CASSLDSHYGYTF. V and J are TRBV11-1 and TRBJ1-2; TRBD1 might be the D (5 bases). The CDR3 is 13 residues long. CDR1 is SGHAT, CDR2 FQDESV, per germline (reference sequence). Trimming removed 5 bases from V and 3 bases from J, with 10 bases in between.

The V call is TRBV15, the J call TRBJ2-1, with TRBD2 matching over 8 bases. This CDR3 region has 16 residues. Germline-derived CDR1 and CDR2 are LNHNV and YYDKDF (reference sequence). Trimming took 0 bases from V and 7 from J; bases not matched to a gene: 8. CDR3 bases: TGTGCCACCAGCAGAGACGGGGGGGGGGGACCTAATGAGCAGTTCTTC. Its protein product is CATSRDGGGGPNEQFF.

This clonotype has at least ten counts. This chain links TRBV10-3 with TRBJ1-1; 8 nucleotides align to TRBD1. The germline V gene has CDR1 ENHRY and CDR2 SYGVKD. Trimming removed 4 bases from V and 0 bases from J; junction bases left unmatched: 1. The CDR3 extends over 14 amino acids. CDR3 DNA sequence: TGTGCCATCAGTGGGACAGGGTTGAACACTGAAGCTTTCTTT. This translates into CAISGTGLNTEAFF.

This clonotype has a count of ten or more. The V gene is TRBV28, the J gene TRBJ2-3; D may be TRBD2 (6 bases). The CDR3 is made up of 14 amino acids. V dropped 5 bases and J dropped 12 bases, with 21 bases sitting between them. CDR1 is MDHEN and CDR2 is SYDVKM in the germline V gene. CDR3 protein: CASSITGLPPLQYF. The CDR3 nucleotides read TGTGCCAGCAGTATCACGGGACTTCCCCCTCTCCAGTATTTT.

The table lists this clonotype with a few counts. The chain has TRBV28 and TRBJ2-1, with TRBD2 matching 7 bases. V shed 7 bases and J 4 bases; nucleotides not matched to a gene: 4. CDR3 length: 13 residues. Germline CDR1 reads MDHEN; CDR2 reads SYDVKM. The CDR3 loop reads CASMREWYNEQFF. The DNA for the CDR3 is TGTGCCAGCATGCGGGAGTGGTACAATGAGCAGTTCTTC.